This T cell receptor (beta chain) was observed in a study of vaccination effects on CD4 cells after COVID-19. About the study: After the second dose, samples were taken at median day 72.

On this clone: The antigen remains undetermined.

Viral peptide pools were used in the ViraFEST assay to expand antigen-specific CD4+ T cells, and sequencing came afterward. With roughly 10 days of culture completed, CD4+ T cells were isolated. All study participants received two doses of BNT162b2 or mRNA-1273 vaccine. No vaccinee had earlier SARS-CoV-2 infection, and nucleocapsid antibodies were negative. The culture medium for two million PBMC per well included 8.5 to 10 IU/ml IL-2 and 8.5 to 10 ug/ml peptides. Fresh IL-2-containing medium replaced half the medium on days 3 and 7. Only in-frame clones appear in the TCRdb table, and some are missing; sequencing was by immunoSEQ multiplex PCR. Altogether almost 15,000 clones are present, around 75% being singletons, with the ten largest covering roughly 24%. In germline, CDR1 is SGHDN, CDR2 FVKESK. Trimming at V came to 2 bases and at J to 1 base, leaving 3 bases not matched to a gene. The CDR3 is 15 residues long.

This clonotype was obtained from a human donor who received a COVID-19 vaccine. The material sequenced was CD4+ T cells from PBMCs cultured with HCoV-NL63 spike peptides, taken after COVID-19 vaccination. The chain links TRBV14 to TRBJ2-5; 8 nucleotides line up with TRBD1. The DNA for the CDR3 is TGTGCCAGCAGCCAAATACAGGGGGTCCAAGAGACCCAGTACTTC. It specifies CASSQIQGVQETQYF. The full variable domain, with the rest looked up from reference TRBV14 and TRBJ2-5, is EAGVTQFPSHSVIEKGQTVTLRCDPISGHDNLYWYRRVMGKEIKFLLHFVKESKQDESGMPNNRFLAERTGGTYSTLKVQPAELEDSGVYFCASSQIQGVQETQYFGPGTRLLVL.